This entry lists 6 T cell receptor beta chains sequenced from one sample in a study of human T cells and chemical hapten exposure. Via MiXCR, TCRdb re-called the RACE reads, giving one row per CDR3 protein. The sample carries some 78,000 distinct CDR3 sequences, over 8.5% recorded once. Specified time point: healthy volunteer bleed at 6 weeks. Unfractionated whole blood was the source from which total RNA was extracted. The sequencing sample was made of whole blood. The source is a male donor in good health. Some clones in this sample may be carry-over from other donors' samples.

This clonotype was seen many times. The chain links TRBV29-1 to TRBJ1-2; 9 positions agree with TRBD1. The CDR3 consists of 13 residues. Germline CDR1 SQVTM, CDR2 ANQGSEA. Germline trimming cut 4 bases from V and 6 bases from J; bases unmatched to any gene: 6. CDR3 in amino acids: CSVARDREDGYTF. CDR3 in DNA: TGCAGCGTTGCCCGGGACAGGGAGGATGGCTACACCTTC.

V is TRBV10-3 and J is TRBJ2-7; a possible D gene is TRBD2 (5 bases). The germline V gene encodes CDR1 ENHRY and CDR2 SYGVKD. The CDR3 is 17 amino acids. The ends were cut back, 5 bases at V and 3 bases at J, with 23 bases in the middle. The CDR3: CAISISGMRPGNYEQYF. For the CDR3, the DNA is TGTGCCATCAGTATTTCGGGAATGAGACCCGGTAACTACGAGCAGTACTTC.

The table lists this clonotype with a few counts. This chain connects TRBV6-5 to TRBJ2-2; 7 nucleotides line up with TRBD1. The V segment lost 5 bases and the J segment 5 bases; nucleotides outside the gene matches: 8. The CDR3 is 15 residues long. The germline V gene has CDR1 MNHEY and CDR2 SVGAGI. CDR3 DNA: TGTGCCAGCAGTGAAACAAGGGGGCGGACCGGGGAGCTGTTTTTT. Amino acids: CASSETRGRTGELFF.

The genes are TRBV5-8 and TRBJ2-1; 9 bases match TRBD2. V lost 6 bases to trimming and J lost 8 bases; unmatched junction nucleotides: 12. This CDR3 spans 15 amino acids. CDR1 is SGHTS, CDR2 YDEGEE, per germline. CDR3 nucleotides: TGTGCCAGCACCATTAGCGGGGGCTCAGTATATGAGCAGTTCTTC. This translates into CASTISGGSVYEQFF. The whole variable domain, remainder taken from reference TRBV5-8 and TRBJ2-1, is EAGVTQSPTHLIKTRGQQATLRCSPISGHTSVYWYQQALGLGLQFLLWYDEGEERNRGNFPPRFSGRQFPNYSSELNVNALELEDSALYLCASTISGGSVYEQFFGPGTRLTVL.

V usage is TRBV25-1 and J usage is TRBJ2-5; no firm D call. CDR1 is MGHDK, CDR2 SYGVNS, per germline. This CDR3 has 15 amino acids. The V end lost 0 bases, the J end lost 3 bases, and 11 bases lay between the germline ends. Here the CDR3 reads CASSEYKTPEETQYF. The CDR3 bases are TGTGCCAGCAGTGAATATAAGACACCCGAAGAGACCCAGTACTTC.

The rearrangement joins TRBV20-1 to TRBJ2-1; a weak D match, TRBD2 (5 bases). CDR1 is DFQATT, CDR2 SNEGSKA, per germline (reference sequence). CDR3 length: 12 amino acids. V dropped 6 bases and J dropped 6 bases, with 12 bases sitting between them. Here the CDR3 DNA reads TGCAGTGCCGAACGGGGTCGCAATGAGCAGTTCTTC. This codes for CSAERGRNEQFF.